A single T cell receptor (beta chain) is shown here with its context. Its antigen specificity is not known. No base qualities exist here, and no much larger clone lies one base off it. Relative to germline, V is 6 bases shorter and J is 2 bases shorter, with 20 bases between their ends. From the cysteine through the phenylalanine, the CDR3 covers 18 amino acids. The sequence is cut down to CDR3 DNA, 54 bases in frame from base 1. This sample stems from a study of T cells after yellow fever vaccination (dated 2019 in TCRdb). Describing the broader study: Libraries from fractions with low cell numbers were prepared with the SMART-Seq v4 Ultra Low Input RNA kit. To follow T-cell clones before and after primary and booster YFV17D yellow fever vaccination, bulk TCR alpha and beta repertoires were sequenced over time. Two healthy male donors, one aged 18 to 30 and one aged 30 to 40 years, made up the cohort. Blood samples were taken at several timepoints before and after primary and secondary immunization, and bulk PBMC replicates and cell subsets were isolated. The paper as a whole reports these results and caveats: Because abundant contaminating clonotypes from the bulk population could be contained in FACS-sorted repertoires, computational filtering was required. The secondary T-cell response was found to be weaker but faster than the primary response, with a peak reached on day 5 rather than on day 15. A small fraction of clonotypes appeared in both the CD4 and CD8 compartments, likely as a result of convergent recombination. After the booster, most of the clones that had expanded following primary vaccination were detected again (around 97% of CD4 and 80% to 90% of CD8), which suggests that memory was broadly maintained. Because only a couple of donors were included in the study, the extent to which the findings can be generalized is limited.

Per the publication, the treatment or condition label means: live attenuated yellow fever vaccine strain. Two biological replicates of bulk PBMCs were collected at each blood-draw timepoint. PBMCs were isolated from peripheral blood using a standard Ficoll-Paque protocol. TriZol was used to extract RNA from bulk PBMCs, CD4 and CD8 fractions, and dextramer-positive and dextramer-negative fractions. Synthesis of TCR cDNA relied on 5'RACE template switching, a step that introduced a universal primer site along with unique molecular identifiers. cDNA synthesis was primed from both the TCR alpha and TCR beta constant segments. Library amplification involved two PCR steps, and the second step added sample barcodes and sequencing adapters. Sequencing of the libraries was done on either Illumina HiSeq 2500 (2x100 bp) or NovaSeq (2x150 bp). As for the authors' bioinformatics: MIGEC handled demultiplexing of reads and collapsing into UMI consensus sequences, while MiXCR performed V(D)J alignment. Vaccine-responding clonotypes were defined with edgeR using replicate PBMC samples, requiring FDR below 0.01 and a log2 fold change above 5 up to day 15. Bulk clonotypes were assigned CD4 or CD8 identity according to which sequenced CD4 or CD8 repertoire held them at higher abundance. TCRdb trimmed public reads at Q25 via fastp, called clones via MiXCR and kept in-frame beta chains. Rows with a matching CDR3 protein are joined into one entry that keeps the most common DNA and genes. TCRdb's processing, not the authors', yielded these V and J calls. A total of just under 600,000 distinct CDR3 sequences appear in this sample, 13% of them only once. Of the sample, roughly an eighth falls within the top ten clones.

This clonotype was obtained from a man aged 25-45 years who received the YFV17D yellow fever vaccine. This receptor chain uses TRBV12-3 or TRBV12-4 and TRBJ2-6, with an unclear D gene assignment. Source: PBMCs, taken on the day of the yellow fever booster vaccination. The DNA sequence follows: TGTGCCAGCAGCGAAGTTGGCCTGTACGCTACTGGGGCCAACGTCCTGACTTTC. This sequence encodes CASSEVGLYATGANVLTF.